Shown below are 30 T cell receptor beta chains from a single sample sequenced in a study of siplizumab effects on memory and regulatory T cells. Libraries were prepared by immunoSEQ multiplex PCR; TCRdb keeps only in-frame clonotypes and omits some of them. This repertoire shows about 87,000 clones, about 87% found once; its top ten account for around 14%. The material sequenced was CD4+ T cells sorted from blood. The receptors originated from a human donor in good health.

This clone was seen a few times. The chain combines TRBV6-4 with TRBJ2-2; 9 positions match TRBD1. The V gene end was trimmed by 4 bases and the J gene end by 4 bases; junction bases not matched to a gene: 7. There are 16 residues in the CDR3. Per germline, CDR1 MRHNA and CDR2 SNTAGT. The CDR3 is CASSGGTGRSTGELFF. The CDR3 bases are TGTGCCAGCAGTGGCGGGACAGGGAGGAGCACCGGGGAGCTGTTTTTT.

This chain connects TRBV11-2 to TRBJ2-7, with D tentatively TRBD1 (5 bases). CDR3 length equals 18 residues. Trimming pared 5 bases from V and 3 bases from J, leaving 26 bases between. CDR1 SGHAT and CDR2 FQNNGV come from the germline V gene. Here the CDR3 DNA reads TGTGCCAGCAGCCCAAGAGAGCCCCGACAGACCCCCAACTACGAGCAGTACTTC. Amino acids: CASSPREPRQTPNYEQYF.

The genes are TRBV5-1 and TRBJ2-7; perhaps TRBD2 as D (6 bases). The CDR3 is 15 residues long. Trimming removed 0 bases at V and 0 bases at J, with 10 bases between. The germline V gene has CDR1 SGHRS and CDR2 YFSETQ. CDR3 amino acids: CASSLGLANSYEQYF. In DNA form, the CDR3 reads TGCGCCAGCAGCTTGGGTCTAGCGAACTCCTACGAGCAGTACTTC.

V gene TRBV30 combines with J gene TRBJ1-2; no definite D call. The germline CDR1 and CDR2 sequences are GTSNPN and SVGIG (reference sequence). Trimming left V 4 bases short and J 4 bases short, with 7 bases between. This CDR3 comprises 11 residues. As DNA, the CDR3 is TGTGCCTGGACAGGATTCTATGGCTACACCTTC. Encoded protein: CAWTGFYGYTF.

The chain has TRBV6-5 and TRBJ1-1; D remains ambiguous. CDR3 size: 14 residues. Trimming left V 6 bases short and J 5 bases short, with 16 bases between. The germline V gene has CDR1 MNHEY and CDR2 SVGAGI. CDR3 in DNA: TGTGCCAGCAGGACCCCCTCGCCGGGGACTGAAGCTTTCTTT. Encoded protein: CASRTPSPGTEAFF.

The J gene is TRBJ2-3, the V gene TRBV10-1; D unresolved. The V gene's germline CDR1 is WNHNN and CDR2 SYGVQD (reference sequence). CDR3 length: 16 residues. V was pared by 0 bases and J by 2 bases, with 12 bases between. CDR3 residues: CASSESGGGHTDTQYF. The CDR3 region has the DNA TGCGCCAGCAGTGAGTCGGGCGGTGGCCACACAGATACGCAGTATTTT.

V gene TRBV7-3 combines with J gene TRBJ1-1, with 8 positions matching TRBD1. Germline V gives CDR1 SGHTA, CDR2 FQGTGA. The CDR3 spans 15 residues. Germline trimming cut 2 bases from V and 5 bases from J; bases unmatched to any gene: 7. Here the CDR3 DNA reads TGTGCCAGCAGCTTACAGGGCACAGGGGGGACTGAAGCTTTCTTT. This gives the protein CASSLQGTGGTEAFF.

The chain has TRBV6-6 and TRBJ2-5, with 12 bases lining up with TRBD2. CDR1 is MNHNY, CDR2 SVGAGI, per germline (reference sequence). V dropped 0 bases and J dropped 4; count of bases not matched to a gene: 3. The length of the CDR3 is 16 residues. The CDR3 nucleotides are TGTGCCAGCAGTTACTCCCTAGCGGGAGGGAGAGAGACCCAGTACTTC. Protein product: CASSYSLAGGRETQYF.

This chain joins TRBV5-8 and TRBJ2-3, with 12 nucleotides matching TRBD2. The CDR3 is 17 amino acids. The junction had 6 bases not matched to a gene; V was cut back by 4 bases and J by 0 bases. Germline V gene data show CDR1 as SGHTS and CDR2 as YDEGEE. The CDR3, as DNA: TGTGCCAGCAGCCGAGAAGGACTAGCGGGAAGCACAGATACGCAGTATTTT. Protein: CASSREGLAGSTDTQYF.

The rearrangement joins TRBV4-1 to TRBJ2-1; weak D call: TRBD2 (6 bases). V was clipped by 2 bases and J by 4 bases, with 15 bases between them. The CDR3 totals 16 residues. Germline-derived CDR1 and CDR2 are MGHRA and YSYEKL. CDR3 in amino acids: CASSQSGLAKYNEQFF. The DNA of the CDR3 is TGCGCCAGCAGCCAAAGTGGGCTAGCGAAATACAATGAGCAGTTCTTC.

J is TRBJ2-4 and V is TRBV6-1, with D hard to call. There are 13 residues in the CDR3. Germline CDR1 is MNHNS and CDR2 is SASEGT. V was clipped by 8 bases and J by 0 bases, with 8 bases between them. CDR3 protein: CASYSLAKNIQYF. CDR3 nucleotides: TGTGCCAGCTACAGCCTAGCCAAAAACATTCAGTACTTC.

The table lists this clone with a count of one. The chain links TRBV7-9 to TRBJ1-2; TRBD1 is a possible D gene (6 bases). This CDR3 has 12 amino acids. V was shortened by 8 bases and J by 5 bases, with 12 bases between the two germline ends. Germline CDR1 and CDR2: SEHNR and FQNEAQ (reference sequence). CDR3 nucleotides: TGTGCCAGCTCAGGACAGAATTATGGCTACACCTTC. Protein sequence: CASSGQNYGYTF.

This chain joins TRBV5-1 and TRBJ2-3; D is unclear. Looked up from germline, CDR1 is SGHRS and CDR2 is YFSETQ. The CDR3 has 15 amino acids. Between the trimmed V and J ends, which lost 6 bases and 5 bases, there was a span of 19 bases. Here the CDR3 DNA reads TGCGCCAGCAACCTAGATCCCACGGCCCGAGATACGCAGTATTTT. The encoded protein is CASNLDPTARDTQYF.

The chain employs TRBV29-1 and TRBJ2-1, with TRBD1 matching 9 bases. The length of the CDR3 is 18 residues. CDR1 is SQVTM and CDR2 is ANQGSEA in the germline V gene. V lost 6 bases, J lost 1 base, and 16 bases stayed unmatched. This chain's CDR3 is CSVERDRAFQGSYNEQFF. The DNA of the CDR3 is TGCAGCGTGGAACGGGACAGGGCTTTTCAGGGGTCCTACAATGAGCAGTTCTTC.

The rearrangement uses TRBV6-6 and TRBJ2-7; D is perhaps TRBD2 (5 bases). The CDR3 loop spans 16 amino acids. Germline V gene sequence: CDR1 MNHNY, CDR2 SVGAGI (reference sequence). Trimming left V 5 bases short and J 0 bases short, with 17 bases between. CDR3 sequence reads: CASSTPRTGLSYEQYF. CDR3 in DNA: TGTGCCAGCAGTACCCCAAGGACTGGGCTCTCCTACGAGCAGTACTTC.

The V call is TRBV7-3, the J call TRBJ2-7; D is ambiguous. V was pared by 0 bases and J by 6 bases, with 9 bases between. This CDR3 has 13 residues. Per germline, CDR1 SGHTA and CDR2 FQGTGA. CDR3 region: CASSLTLRSEQYF. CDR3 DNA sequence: TGTGCCAGCAGCTTAACGTTGCGCTCCGAGCAGTACTTC.

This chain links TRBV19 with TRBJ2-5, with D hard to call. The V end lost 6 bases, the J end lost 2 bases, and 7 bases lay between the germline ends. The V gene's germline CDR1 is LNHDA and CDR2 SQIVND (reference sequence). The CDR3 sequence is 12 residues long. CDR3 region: CASSYNQETQYF. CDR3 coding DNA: TGTGCCAGTAGCTACAATCAAGAGACCCAGTACTTC.

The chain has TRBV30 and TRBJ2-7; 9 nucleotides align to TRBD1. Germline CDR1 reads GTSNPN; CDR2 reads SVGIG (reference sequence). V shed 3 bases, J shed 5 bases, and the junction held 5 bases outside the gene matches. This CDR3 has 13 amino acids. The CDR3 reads CAWRAQGANEQYF. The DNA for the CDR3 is TGTGCCTGGAGAGCACAGGGGGCTAACGAGCAGTACTTC.

The CDR3 loop is CASSPGQGAITGELFF. In DNA form, the CDR3 reads TGCGCCAGCAGCCCGGGACAGGGGGCGATCACCGGGGAGCTGTTTTTT. This chain connects TRBV5-1 to TRBJ2-2, with 12 bases that match TRBD1. Germline V CDR1 and CDR2: SGHRS, YFSETQ. Losses at the gene ends were 4 bases for V and 4 bases for J; bases not matched to a gene: 5. The CDR3 loop spans 16 amino acids.

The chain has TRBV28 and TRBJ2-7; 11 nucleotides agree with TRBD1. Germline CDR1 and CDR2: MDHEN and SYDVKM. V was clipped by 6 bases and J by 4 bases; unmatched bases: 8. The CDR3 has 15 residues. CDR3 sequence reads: CASRQPGQGVYEQYF. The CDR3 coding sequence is TGTGCCAGCAGACAACCGGGACAGGGGGTTTACGAGCAGTACTTC.

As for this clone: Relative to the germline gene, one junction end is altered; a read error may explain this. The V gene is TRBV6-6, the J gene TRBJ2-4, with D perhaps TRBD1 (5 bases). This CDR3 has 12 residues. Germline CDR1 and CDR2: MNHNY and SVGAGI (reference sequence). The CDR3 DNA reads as TGTGCCAGCAGCCCTGGGCAGGACACTCTCTTTTTC. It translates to CASSPGQDTLFF.

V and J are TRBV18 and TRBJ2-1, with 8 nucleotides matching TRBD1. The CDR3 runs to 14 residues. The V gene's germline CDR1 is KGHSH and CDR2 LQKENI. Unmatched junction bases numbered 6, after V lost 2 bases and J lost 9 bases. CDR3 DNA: TGTGCCAGCTCACCAAGGCAGGGGGCAGGTGAGCAGTTCTTC. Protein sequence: CASSPRQGAGEQFF.

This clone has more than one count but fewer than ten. CDR3: CASSQELSALGTYEQYF. In nucleotides, the CDR3 is TGCGCCAGCAGCCAAGAGTTATCGGCCTTGGGGACCTACGAGCAGTACTTC. V and J are TRBV4-1 and TRBJ2-7; the D is unclear. Germline V gene data show CDR1 as MGHRA and CDR2 as YSYEKL. V was shortened by 0 bases and J by 2 bases, with 17 bases between the two germline ends. The CDR3 length is 17 residues.

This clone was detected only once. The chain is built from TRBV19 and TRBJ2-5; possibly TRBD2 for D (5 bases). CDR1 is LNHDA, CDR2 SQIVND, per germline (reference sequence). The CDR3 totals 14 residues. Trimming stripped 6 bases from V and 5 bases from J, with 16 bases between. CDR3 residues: CASSPAGVVETQYF. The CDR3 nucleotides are TGTGCCAGTAGCCCTGCCGGGGTTGTCGAGACCCAGTACTTC.

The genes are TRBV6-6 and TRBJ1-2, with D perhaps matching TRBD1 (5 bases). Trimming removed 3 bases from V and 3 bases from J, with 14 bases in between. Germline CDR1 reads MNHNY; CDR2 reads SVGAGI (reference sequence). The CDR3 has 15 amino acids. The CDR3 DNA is TGTGCCAGCAGTTATTCCGGGAGGGGATACTATGGCTACACCTTC. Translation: CASSYSGRGYYGYTF.

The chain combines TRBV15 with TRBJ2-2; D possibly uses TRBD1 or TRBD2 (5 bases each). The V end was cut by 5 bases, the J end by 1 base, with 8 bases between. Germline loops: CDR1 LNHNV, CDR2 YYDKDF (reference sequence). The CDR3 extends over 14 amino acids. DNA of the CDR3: TGTGCCACCAGCTTGGGGGAGAACACCGGGGAGCTGTTTTTT. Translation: CATSLGENTGELFF.

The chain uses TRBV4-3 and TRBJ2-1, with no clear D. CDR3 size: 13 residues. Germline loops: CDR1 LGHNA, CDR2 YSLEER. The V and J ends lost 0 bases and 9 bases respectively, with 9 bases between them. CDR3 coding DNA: TGCGCCAGCAGCCAAGAGCCCCCGGGTGAGCAGTTCTTC. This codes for CASSQEPPGEQFF.

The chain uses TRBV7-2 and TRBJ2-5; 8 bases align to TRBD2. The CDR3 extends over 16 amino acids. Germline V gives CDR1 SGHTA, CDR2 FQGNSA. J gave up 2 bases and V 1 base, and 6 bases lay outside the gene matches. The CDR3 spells CASSLGSSGKQETQYF. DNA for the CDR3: TGTGCCAGCAGCTTAGGAAGTAGCGGGAAACAAGAGACCCAGTACTTC.

CDR3 DNA sequence: TGTGCCAGCTCACCTCCAGAGTATAGCAATCAGCCCCAGCATTTT. Its protein is CASSPPEYSNQPQHF. This sequence joins TRBV18 and TRBJ1-5; D gene ambiguous. CDR1 is KGHSH and CDR2 is LQKENI in the germline V gene. The CDR3 has 15 amino acids. The ends were cut back, 3 bases at V and 0 bases at J, with 9 bases in the middle.

The CDR3 sequence: CASQPTGPLETQYF. The CDR3 coding sequence is TGCGCCAGTCAACCGACAGGTCCCTTAGAGACCCAGTACTTC. V and J are TRBV5-1 and TRBJ2-5, with D maybe TRBD1 (6 bases). This CDR3 spans 14 amino acids. V shed 8 bases and J shed 4 bases, with 18 bases lying between them. From germline, CDR1 is SGHRS and CDR2 YFSETQ.